The clone carrying this T cell receptor (beta chain) was seen at least ten times. Its antigen remains unknown. The sample comes from a study of T cells after yellow fever vaccination. TCRdb re-called the 5' RACE reads with MiXCR, one entry per CDR3 protein. The top ten hold roughly a sixth of the sample, which has 250,000 to 350,000 distinct CDR3 sequences, around 7% seen once. The CDR3 spans 15 residues. Germline V CDR1 and CDR2: SGHRS, YFSETQ. Trimming at V came to 2 bases and at J to 1 base, leaving 3 bases not matched to a gene. Study outcomes and limitations: The booster saw the reappearance of most primary-vaccination clones (about 95% CD4, 80% to 90% CD8). It was a weaker secondary response, yet one that peaked faster, at day 5 versus 15. Within FACS-sorted repertoires, abundant clonotypes contaminating from the bulk population could be present.

Specimen: PBMCs, collected roughly 46 days after the first yellow fever vaccination. This TCR came from a man younger than 30 who received the YFV17D yellow fever vaccine. The chain uses TRBV5-1 and TRBJ1-1; 9 nucleotides agree with TRBD1. The CDR3 DNA follows: TGCGCCAGCAGCTTCAGGACAGGGGCGAACACTGAAGCTTTCTTT. This gives the protein CASSFRTGANTEAFF.